Presented here are 18 T cell receptor beta chains from one specimen sequenced in a study of cytomegalovirus exposure and HLA in healthy donors. Researchers ran the PCR with 60 Vbeta and 13 Jbeta primers. The assay was immunoSEQ multiplex PCR, and TCRdb's table has in-frame clones only and misses some. The profile covers about 200,000 clones, with roughly four fifths appearing a single time and roughly 2.5% taken by the ten largest. Sequencing input: PBMCs. The receptors derive from a woman aged 40 to 50 in good health and CMV-seronegative.

The V and J genes are TRBV5-1 and TRBJ2-3; 8 nucleotides agree with TRBD2. V shed 6 bases and J 2 bases; nucleotides not matched to a gene: 8. From germline, CDR1 is SGHRS and CDR2 YFSETQ. The CDR3 runs 15 residues. CDR3 sequence reads: CASNRAGDLTDTQYF. The CDR3 coding sequence is TGCGCCAGCAACCGAGCGGGAGACCTCACAGATACGCAGTATTTT.

This sequence joins TRBV9 and TRBJ2-1; 7 positions agree with TRBD2. This CDR3 is 13 amino acids long. Per germline, CDR1 SGDLS and CDR2 YYNGEE. The V and J ends lost 8 bases and 0 bases, in that order; junction bases with no gene match: 2. CDR3 DNA sequence: TGTGCCAGTTCTAGCGGCTCCTACAATGAGCAGTTCTTC. The encoded protein is CASSSGSYNEQFF.

This clone has only one observation. This sequence joins TRBV28 and TRBJ2-7, with D possibly being TRBD2 (6 bases). Trimming shortened V by 2 bases and J by 6 bases, and 20 bases separated the two germline ends. Germline assignment: CDR1 MDHEN and CDR2 SYDVKM. The CDR3 runs 16 residues. CDR3 sequence (DNA): TGTGCCAGCAGTTTAAGGTCGGGAGTTTTCCCTCTCGAGCAGTACTTC. Translation: CASSLRSGVFPLEQYF.

This sequence joins TRBV28 and TRBJ2-1; no definite D call. CDR3 length equals 12 residues. Germline V gene sequence: CDR1 MDHEN, CDR2 SYDVKM. V was clipped by 3 bases and J by 14 bases, with 14 bases between them. The CDR3: CASSFPPGSEFF. As DNA, the CDR3 is TGTGCCAGCAGTTTCCCGCCAGGATCTGAGTTCTTC.

The chain joins TRBV25-1 to TRBJ1-1, with 12 bases aligning to TRBD1. The J segment lost 10 bases and the V segment lost 4 bases, leaving 13 bases of the junction unmatched. From germline, CDR1 is MGHDK and CDR2 SYGVNS. The CDR3 contains 16 residues. In DNA form, the CDR3 reads TGTGCCAGCAGTGGGGTGAACCGGGACAGGGGGCTAGGAGCTTTCTTT. This sequence encodes CASSGVNRDRGLGAFF.

The V gene is TRBV9, the J gene TRBJ1-4; 8 nucleotides line up with TRBD1. Per the germline V gene, CDR1 is SGDLS and CDR2 is YYNGEE. Trimming at V came to 4 bases and at J to 5 bases, leaving 7 bases not matched to a gene. The CDR3 consists of 15 residues. The CDR3 DNA follows: TGTGCCAGCAGCCCCCAAGGGACAGGAAATGAAAAACTGTTTTTT. It is translated as CASSPQGTGNEKLFF.

This chain connects TRBV29-1 to TRBJ2-5, with 9 bases fitting TRBD1. Germline V gene lookup returns CDR1 SQVTM and CDR2 ANQGSEA. This CDR3 region has 18 residues. Unmatched junction bases numbered 24, after V lost 8 bases and J lost 5 bases. The CDR3 bases are TGCAGCACATCCCTTTTAAGTCGGGACAGGGATCCGGGGGAGACCCAGTACTTC. This encodes CSTSLLSRDRDPGETQYF.

V is TRBV7-2 and J is TRBJ2-7; TRBD2 might be the D (7 bases). CDR3 length: 15 residues. With 5 bases removed from V and 0 bases from J, the gap between germline ends came to 14 bases. CDR1 SGHTA and CDR2 FQGNSA come from the germline V gene. The CDR3 sequence is CASSRGGGHSYEQYF. The CDR3 nucleotides read TGTGCCAGCAGCAGAGGGGGAGGGCACTCCTACGAGCAGTACTTC.

The chain employs TRBV7-3 and TRBJ2-6, with D maybe TRBD1 (5 bases). Germline loops: CDR1 SGHTA, CDR2 FQGTGA. This CDR3 comprises 16 residues. Trimming stripped 1 base from V and 2 bases from J, with 9 bases between. The CDR3 sequence: CASSLRAGTGANVLTF. The CDR3 nucleotides read TGTGCCAGCAGCTTAAGGGCAGGGACTGGGGCCAACGTCCTGACTTTC.

This clone was counted a few times. The J gene is TRBJ2-7, the V gene TRBV7-8; TRBD2 agrees at 11 bases. J was trimmed by 4 bases and V by 4 bases; bases with no gene match: 9. This CDR3 has 16 amino acids. Germline assignment: CDR1 SGHVS and CDR2 FQNEAQ. The CDR3 DNA sequence: TGTGCCAGCAGCTCCGTAGCGGGAGGGCCCCCATACGAGCAGTACTTC. Its protein is CASSSVAGGPPYEQYF. Full variable domain (missing parts from reference TRBV7-8 and TRBJ2-7): GAGVSQSPRYKVAKRGQDVALRCDPISGHVSLFWYQQALGQGPEFLTYFQNEAQLDKSGLPSDRFFAERPEGSVSTLKIQRTQQEDSAVYLCASSSVAGGPPYEQYFGPGTRLTVT.

The chain couples TRBV29-1 to TRBJ2-3, with D perhaps matching TRBD1 (5 bases). V was trimmed by 6 bases and J by 3 bases, leaving 19 bases between them. This CDR3 comprises 15 residues. Germline V gene data show CDR1 as SQVTM and CDR2 as ANQGSEA. CDR3 in amino acids: CSVPTGATRTDTQYF. DNA for the CDR3: TGCAGCGTCCCCACTGGGGCCACACGAACAGATACGCAGTATTTT.

The J gene is TRBJ1-1, the V gene TRBV30; 9 bases match TRBD1. The CDR3 covers 13 residues. Germline values: CDR1 GTSNPN, CDR2 SVGIG (reference sequence). V was pared by 5 bases and J by 4 bases, with 5 bases of the junction left unmatched. The CDR3 nucleotides are TGTGCCTGGGGGGGACAGGGAGGCACTGAAGCTTTCTTT. Amino acids: CAWGGQGGTEAFF.

This sequence joins TRBV30 and TRBJ1-2; the match to TRBD1 covers 11 bases. The CDR3 runs to 15 residues. V shed 4 bases and J 8 bases; nucleotides not matched to a gene: 12. Germline V gene sequence: CDR1 GTSNPN, CDR2 SVGIG (reference sequence). The CDR3 DNA reads TGTGCCTGGACAGTAAGGGACAGGGGGGTCTGGGGCTACACCTTC. It yields the protein CAWTVRDRGVWGYTF. Full variable domain (remainder filled in from reference TRBV30 and TRBJ1-2): SQTIHQWPATLVQPVGSPLSLECTVEGTSNPNLYWYRQAAGRGLQLLFYSVGIGQISSEVPQNLSASRPQDRQFILSSKKLLLSDSGFYLCAWTVRDRGVWGYTFGSGTRLTVV.

J is TRBJ2-1 and V is TRBV5-1, with TRBD1 matching 7 bases. The CDR3 is made up of 14 amino acids. Germline V CDR1 and CDR2: SGHRS, YFSETQ. After removal of 4 bases from V and 6 bases from J, the junction contained 7 bases not matched to a gene. The chain's CDR3 is CASSLRQGGNEQFF. Here the CDR3 DNA reads TGCGCCAGCAGCCTTAGACAGGGTGGCAATGAGCAGTTCTTC.

The chain carries TRBV7-9 and TRBJ2-6, with D hard to call. Deletions cut 5 bases from V and 1 base from J, with 6 bases between. CDR1 is SEHNR and CDR2 is FQNEAQ in the germline V gene (reference sequence). This CDR3 has 14 residues. CDR3 region: CASSPTSGANVLTF. The CDR3 nucleotides read TGTGCCAGCAGCCCGACATCTGGGGCCAACGTCCTGACTTTC. Complete variable domain (other parts from reference TRBV7-9 and TRBJ2-6): DTGVSQNPRHKITKRGQNVTFRCDPISEHNRLYWYRQTLGQGPEFLTYFQNEAQLEKSRLLSDRFSAERPKGSFSTLEIQRTEQGDSAMYLCASSPTSGANVLTFGAGSRLTVL.

This clone was counted only a few times. This chain's CDR3 is CASSRQGVHQPQHF. The CDR3 nucleotides are TGTGCCAGCAGTCGACAGGGGGTACATCAGCCCCAGCATTTT. The chain is built from TRBV28 and TRBJ1-5; 9 bases agree with TRBD1. With 5 bases clipped from V and 5 bases from J, the junction kept 4 bases outside the gene matches. The CDR3 is made up of 14 amino acids. Germline CDR1 and CDR2: MDHEN and SYDVKM.

The rearrangement uses TRBV30 and TRBJ1-1; tentative D call: TRBD1 (5 bases). The V end lost 3 bases, the J end lost 1 base, and 9 bases lay between the germline ends. The CDR3 runs to 13 residues. CDR1 is GTSNPN and CDR2 is SVGIG in the germline V gene (reference sequence). This CDR3 is CAWSVTANTEAFF. The CDR3 DNA follows: TGTGCCTGGAGCGTGACAGCGAACACTGAAGCTTTCTTT.

This chain uses TRBV11-1 with TRBJ2-3, with D unresolved. V gave up 5 bases and J gave up 1 base, with 10 bases separating them. The CDR3 has 14 residues. Germline V gives CDR1 SGHAT, CDR2 FQDESV (reference sequence). CDR3 nucleotides: TGTGCCAGCAGCCCCATCAGCGGCACAGATACGCAGTATTTT. Residues: CASSPISGTDTQYF.